This is a list of T cell receptor beta chains from one sample in a study of T cell changes during pregnancy in multiple sclerosis. The method was immunoSEQ multiplex PCR; TCRdb's version includes in-frame clones alone and lacks a portion of them. There are 50,000 or so clones in the sample; approximately 94% occur only once, and about 0.36% lies in the top ten. The sequencing used CD4+ T cells from peripheral blood mononuclear cells, collected before pregnancy. These receptors all come from a female donor with multiple sclerosis, enrolled in a pregnancy study. Both conserved end residues are part of each CDR3. The D gene is left open where the match is weak. The listing skips clone size in some rows; elsewhere it reads once, few, many or a size class.

D gene: -; J gene: TRBJ1-5; V gene: TRBV2; clone size: -; CDR3 protein: CASTLGEQPQHF; CDR3 DNA: TGTGCCAGCACCCTGGGAGAGCAACCCCAGCATTTT
D gene: TRBD2; J gene: TRBJ2-1; V gene: TRBV11-2; clone size: -; CDR3 protein: CASSPGTSSYNEQFF; CDR3 DNA: TGTGCCAGCAGCCCCGGGACTAGCTCCTACAATGAGCAGTTCTTC
D gene: -; J gene: TRBJ2-5; V gene: TRBV7-8; clone size: -; CDR3 protein: CASIAGQHYQETQYF; CDR3 DNA: TGTGCCAGCATTGCGGGGCAGCATTATCAAGAGACCCAGTACTTC
D gene: -; J gene: TRBJ2-1; V gene: TRBV19; clone size: -; CDR3 protein: CASSIDDSSYNEQFF; CDR3 DNA: TGTGCCAGTAGTATAGATGACAGCTCCTACAATGAGCAGTTCTTC
D gene: TRBD1; J gene: TRBJ1-5; V gene: TRBV28; clone size: -; CDR3 protein: CAGRDRGFNQPQHF; CDR3 DNA: TGTGCCGGCCGGGACAGGGGTTTCAATCAGCCCCAGCATTTT
D gene: TRBD1; J gene: TRBJ1-5; V gene: TRBV30; clone size: -; CDR3 protein: CAWGTGGNQPQHF; CDR3 DNA: TGTGCCTGGGGGACAGGCGGCAATCAGCCCCAGCATTTT
D gene: TRBD1; J gene: TRBJ1-1; V gene: TRBV5-1; clone size: once; CDR3 protein: CASSRGGQTEAFF; CDR3 DNA: TGCGCCAGCAGCAGAGGGGGCCAGACTGAAGCTTTCTTT
D gene: -; J gene: TRBJ1-1; V gene: TRBV5-1; clone size: -; CDR3 protein: CASSLGHPAGMNTEAFF; CDR3 DNA: TGCGCCAGCAGCCTCGGACATCCCGCCGGAATGAACACTGAAGCTTTCTTT
D gene: -; J gene: TRBJ1-1; V gene: TRBV9; clone size: -; CDR3 protein: CASSSRPGTTLNTEAFF; CDR3 DNA: TGTGCCAGCAGCTCCCGCCCCGGGACAACCTTGAACACTGAAGCTTTCTTT
D gene: TRBD1; J gene: TRBJ2-3; V gene: TRBV5-1; clone size: -; CDR3 protein: CASSEGQATDTQYF; CDR3 DNA: TGCGCCAGCAGCGAGGGACAGGCCACAGATACGCAGTATTTT
D gene: TRBD1; J gene: TRBJ2-1; V gene: TRBV12-5; clone size: -; CDR3 protein: CASVMTGATYNEQFF; CDR3 DNA: TGTGCTAGTGTCATGACAGGGGCTACCTACAATGAGCAGTTCTTC
D gene: -; J gene: TRBJ1-1; V gene: TRBV18; clone size: -; CDR3 protein: CASSPKTDETEAFF; CDR3 DNA: TGTGCCAGCTCACCCAAGACTGATGAGACTGAAGCTTTCTTT
D gene: -; J gene: TRBJ1-1; V gene: TRBV2; clone size: -; CDR3 protein: CASGEAMNTEAFF; CDR3 DNA: TGTGCCAGTGGGGAGGCGATGAACACTGAAGCTTTCTTT
D gene: TRBD1; J gene: TRBJ2-7; V gene: TRBV19; clone size: -; CDR3 protein: CASSMRQGVLSYEQYF; CDR3 DNA: TGTGCCAGTAGTATGCGACAGGGCGTCCTCTCCTACGAGCAGTACTTC
D gene: -; J gene: TRBJ2-5; V gene: TRBV28; clone size: -; CDR3 protein: CASTWRGTQYF; CDR3 DNA: TGTGCCAGCACCTGGCGGGGGACCCAGTACTTC
D gene: -; J gene: TRBJ1-1; V gene: TRBV6-1; clone size: -; CDR3 protein: CASSGVGNTEAFF; CDR3 DNA: TGTGCCAGCAGCGGAGTGGGGAACACTGAAGCTTTCTTT
D gene: -; J gene: TRBJ1-4; V gene: TRBV7-8; clone size: -; CDR3 protein: CASSPGQGRAAATNEKLFF; CDR3 DNA: TGTGCCAGCAGCCCAGGTCAGGGTAGGGCCGCTGCAACTAATGAAAAACTGTTTTTT
D gene: -; J gene: TRBJ1-4; V gene: TRBV19; clone size: few; CDR3 protein: CASSISERSLFF; CDR3 DNA: TGTGCCAGTAGTATCAGTGAGCGATCCCTGTTTTTT
D gene: TRBD1; J gene: TRBJ2-2; V gene: TRBV5-4; clone size: -; CDR3 protein: CASSLARGSRNTGELFF; CDR3 DNA: TGTGCCAGCAGCTTGGCCAGGGGGAGTCGGAACACCGGGGAGCTGTTTTTT
D gene: TRBD1; J gene: TRBJ1-5; V gene: TRBV6-5; clone size: -; CDR3 protein: CASSLTGVGNQPQHF; CDR3 DNA: TGTGCCAGCAGCCTGACAGGGGTTGGCAATCAGCCCCAGCATTTT
D gene: -; J gene: TRBJ2-3; V gene: TRBV18; clone size: -; CDR3 protein: CASSLRTRTDTQYF; CDR3 DNA: TGTGCCAGCTCACTCCGGACTCGCACAGATACGCAGTATTTT
D gene: -; J gene: TRBJ1-1; V gene: TRBV18; clone size: once; CDR3 protein: CASSPQDIPDTEAFF; CDR3 DNA: TGTGCCAGCTCACCCCAGGACATACCCGACACTGAAGCTTTCTTT
D gene: -; J gene: TRBJ2-5; V gene: TRBV30; clone size: -; CDR3 protein: CAWSVETPQETQYF; CDR3 DNA: TGTGCCTGGAGTGTTGAAACACCTCAAGAGACCCAGTACTTC
D gene: TRBD1; J gene: TRBJ1-1; V gene: TRBV5-1; clone size: -; CDR3 protein: CASSLRPGGRTEAFF; CDR3 DNA: TGCGCCAGCAGCTTGCGGCCAGGGGGTCGGACTGAAGCTTTCTTT
D gene: -; J gene: TRBJ2-3; V gene: TRBV6-5; clone size: -; CDR3 protein: CASSLTGDTQYF; CDR3 DNA: TGTGCCAGCAGTCTGACGGGGGATACGCAGTATTTT
D gene: -; J gene: TRBJ2-7; V gene: TRBV2; clone size: -; CDR3 protein: CASSTAYYEQYF; CDR3 DNA: TGTGCCAGCAGTACAGCATACTACGAGCAGTACTTC
D gene: -; J gene: TRBJ1-2; V gene: TRBV27; clone size: -; CDR3 protein: CASSFDRFSNGYTF; CDR3 DNA: TGTGCCAGCAGTTTTGACAGGTTCTCTAATGGCTACACCTTC
D gene: TRBD1; J gene: TRBJ2-7; V gene: TRBV5-4; clone size: -; CDR3 protein: CASSSARTGIYEQYF; CDR3 DNA: TGTGCCAGCAGCTCGGCCAGGACAGGGATATACGAGCAGTACTTC
D gene: TRBD1; J gene: TRBJ2-1; V gene: TRBV28; clone size: -; CDR3 protein: CASRDRQGHYNEQFF; CDR3 DNA: TGTGCCAGCAGGGACAGACAGGGTCACTACAATGAGCAGTTCTTC
D gene: -; J gene: TRBJ1-1; V gene: TRBV2; clone size: -; CDR3 protein: CASGPLGGNTEAFF; CDR3 DNA: TGTGCCAGCGGACCTCTGGGAGGGAACACTGAAGCTTTCTTT
D gene: -; J gene: TRBJ2-7; V gene: TRBV15; clone size: -; CDR3 protein: CATSRLGFYEQYF; CDR3 DNA: TGTGCCACCAGCAGACTAGGCTTCTACGAGCAGTACTTC
D gene: -; J gene: TRBJ1-1; V gene: TRBV5-1; clone size: -; CDR3 protein: CASSPAGLDTEAFF; CDR3 DNA: TGCGCCAGCAGCCCCGCCGGGTTGGACACTGAAGCTTTCTTT
D gene: -; J gene: TRBJ1-1; V gene: TRBV18; clone size: once; CDR3 protein: CASSPHVAPARGTEAFF; CDR3 DNA: TGTGCCAGCTCACCGCACGTGGCCCCCGCTAGGGGAACTGAAGCTTTCTTT
D gene: -; J gene: TRBJ2-7; V gene: TRBV7-9; clone size: -; CDR3 protein: CASSLAGPSYEQYF; CDR3 DNA: TGTGCCAGCAGCTTAGCGGGGCCCTCCTACGAGCAGTACTTC
D gene: -; J gene: TRBJ2-1; V gene: TRBV6-5; clone size: -; CDR3 protein: CASSYTSRDEQFF; CDR3 DNA: TGTGCCAGCAGTTATACTAGTCGGGATGAGCAGTTCTTC
D gene: -; J gene: TRBJ1-5; V gene: TRBV7-9; clone size: -; CDR3 protein: CASSLGTGRQPQHF; CDR3 DNA: TGTGCCAGCAGCTTAGGGACCGGGAGGCAGCCCCAGCATTTT
D gene: TRBD1; J gene: TRBJ1-5; V gene: TRBV6-1; clone size: -; CDR3 protein: CASSEITGADSNQPQHF; CDR3 DNA: TGTGCCAGCAGTGAAATAACAGGGGCGGACAGCAATCAGCCCCAGCATTTT
D gene: TRBD1; J gene: TRBJ1-1; V gene: TRBV27; clone size: -; CDR3 protein: CASRIQGWNTEAFF; CDR3 DNA: TGTGCCAGCAGAATACAGGGGTGGAACACTGAAGCTTTCTTT
D gene: TRBD1; J gene: TRBJ2-7; V gene: TRBV28; clone size: -; CDR3 protein: CASSLTGGSSYEQYF; CDR3 DNA: TGTGCCAGCAGCCTAACAGGGGGGAGCTCCTACGAGCAGTACTTC
D gene: -; J gene: TRBJ1-3; V gene: TRBV9; clone size: -; CDR3 protein: CASSVAARAGNTIYF; CDR3 DNA: TGTGCCAGCAGCGTAGCTGCCAGGGCTGGAAACACCATATATTTT
D gene: TRBD1; J gene: TRBJ1-2; V gene: TRBV30; clone size: -; CDR3 protein: CAWTWTGSAYGYTF; CDR3 DNA: TGTGCCTGGACGTGGACAGGGTCGGCCTATGGCTACACCTTC
D gene: -; J gene: TRBJ1-3; V gene: TRBV28; clone size: -; CDR3 protein: CASSSTATGNTIYF; CDR3 DNA: TGTGCCAGCAGTTCGACAGCGACTGGAAACACCATATATTTT
D gene: TRBD2; J gene: TRBJ2-1; V gene: TRBV9; clone size: -; CDR3 protein: CASSVTTSGRFDEQFF; CDR3 DNA: TGTGCCAGCAGCGTAACCACTAGCGGGAGGTTCGATGAGCAGTTCTTC
D gene: TRBD1; J gene: TRBJ1-2; V gene: TRBV2; clone size: -; CDR3 protein: CASSRDRANYGYTF; CDR3 DNA: TGTGCCAGCAGCCGGGACAGAGCTAACTATGGCTACACCTTC
D gene: -; J gene: TRBJ2-2; V gene: TRBV4-2; clone size: -; CDR3 protein: CASSQGVTLNTGELFF; CDR3 DNA: TGTGCCAGCAGCCAAGGAGTGACTCTGAACACCGGGGAGCTGTTTTTT
D gene: -; J gene: TRBJ2-6; V gene: TRBV25-1; clone size: -; CDR3 protein: CASSDLASGANVLTF; CDR3 DNA: TGTGCCAGCAGTGACCTAGCCTCTGGGGCCAACGTCCTGACTTTC
D gene: -; J gene: TRBJ1-2; V gene: TRBV28; clone size: -; CDR3 protein: CASRPTVQGSGYTF; CDR3 DNA: TGTGCCAGCAGGCCCACCGTCCAGGGGAGCGGCTACACCTTC
D gene: -; J gene: TRBJ2-3; V gene: TRBV7-9; clone size: -; CDR3 protein: CASSLAHSSSTDTQYF; CDR3 DNA: TGTGCCAGCAGCCTCGCTCACAGTTCTAGCACAGATACGCAGTATTTT
D gene: -; J gene: TRBJ1-1; V gene: TRBV4-2; clone size: -; CDR3 protein: CASSQVVGGTEAFF; CDR3 DNA: TGTGCCAGCAGCCAAGTCGTAGGGGGCACTGAAGCTTTCTTT
D gene: -; J gene: TRBJ2-3; V gene: TRBV9; clone size: -; CDR3 protein: CASSVTRVTDTQYF; CDR3 DNA: TGTGCCAGCAGCGTGACTAGGGTCACAGATACGCAGTATTTT
D gene: -; J gene: TRBJ1-5; V gene: TRBV2; clone size: -; CDR3 protein: CASQGSNQPQHF; CDR3 DNA: TGTGCCAGCCAGGGAAGCAATCAGCCCCAGCATTTT
D gene: TRBD2; J gene: TRBJ2-1; V gene: TRBV27; clone size: -; CDR3 protein: CASSPRGTSGNEQFF; CDR3 DNA: TGTGCCAGCAGTCCAAGGGGGACTAGCGGCAATGAGCAGTTCTTC
D gene: TRBD2; J gene: TRBJ2-1; V gene: TRBV4-3; clone size: -; CDR3 protein: CASSQYKMGGGRMASNEQFF; CDR3 DNA: TGCGCCAGCAGCCAATACAAGATGGGCGGCGGGAGAATGGCTAGCAATGAGCAGTTCTTC